The T cell receptor beta chain under discussion was sequenced for a study of CD8+ T cells in alopecia areata (dated by TCRdb to the late 2010s). Turning to the overall study: The treated patients, all with moderate-to-severe alopecia areata, were enrolled in an open-label pilot trial of oral tofacitinib given at 5 to 10 mg twice daily. Tofacitinib was administered for 6 to 18 months, and 6 months of follow-up off drug were then conducted to assess delayed response and recurrence. Disease severity in treated patients was measured with the SALT score, which quantifies the percentage of affected scalp surface area. High-throughput TCRbeta sequencing was used to examine T cell clonal expansion in alopecia areata in both the C3H/HeJ mouse model and human patients. Scalp tissue and sorted CD4+ and CD8+ peripheral blood T cells from patchy and totalis/universalis alopecia areata patients and from healthy controls were covered by human TCRbeta sequencing. Biopsies were taken from tofacitinib-treated patients at baseline and again at 4 and 24 weeks into treatment, and several of those patients also had a later scalp biopsy. Scalp clonality was compared among normal scalp (n=4), patchy alopecia areata scalp (n=8), and alopecia totalis/universalis scalp (n=8). RNA was extracted with the PAXgene miRNA kit for fixed scalp, the miRNeasy kit for PBMCs, and the RNeasy kit for mouse skin. TCRbeta CDR3 regions were amplified by immunoSEQ multiplex PCR with 35 Vbeta forward and 13 Jbeta reverse primers.

The library was prepared using the immunoSEQ multiplex PCR assay. To provide template for TCR sequencing, every sample had RNA extracted and reverse transcribed into cDNA. SuperScript III was used to make first-strand cDNA, primed with a 2:1 mix of oligo-dT and random hexamers. A synthetic immune receptor repertoire was used to gauge amplification bias, and whatever bias remained was removed computationally. In the paper's pipeline: Raw reads were preprocessed to remove errors, and CDR3 was defined by IMGT conventions from the conserved cysteine to phenylalanine. Clonality was computed by normalizing Shannon entropy by log2 of the number of productive unique TCRs and subtracting the result from 1. Whether scalp clones were CD4 or CD8 was inferred by matching scalp TCRbeta sequences against CD4 and CD8 repertoires sorted from blood. TCRdb re-hosts the immuneACCESS table, in-frame sequences only. Its copies lack some clones; in the studies checked, an unresolved V gene accounts for under half of them, and the cause for the rest is not known. V, J and clone size were drawn from that table, and D and trimming were deduced from the DNA. The sample table shows 150,000 to 200,000 clones, and around three fifths are seen once. Clones ranked in the top ten supply approximately 1.3% of the sample.

Results the study describes overall, beyond this receptor: Tofacitinib significantly lowered scalp clonality and the number of expanded CD8+ clones among the top 100 scalp clones. Resident alphabeta T cells in normal human skin are also sequenced, complicating scalp TCR repertoire analysis, unlike mouse skin dominated by gammadelta T cells. Lesional scalp, especially in alopecia totalis/universalis, showed higher clonality and more expanded CD8+ clones than normal scalp, suggesting antigenic drive. The treated cohort was small, with a single nonresponder, so links between baseline CD8+ expansion and response need larger studies. Many expanded lesional clones persisted in scalp and blood during tofacitinib treatment, which may partly explain relapse after stopping treatment. Shared TCR sequences between patients were less evident than in mice, which may be partly attributable to HLA diversity in the patient population.

A remark on this clone: Its antigen target is currently unknown. No base qualities exist here, and no much larger clone lies one base off it.

Taken from cysteine to phenylalanine, the CDR3 has 14 residues. The DNA shown is the 42-base CDR3, in frame from base 1. Trimming at the junction amounts to 7 bases on V and 2 bases on J, and the germline ends lie 18 bases apart. The germline V gene gives CDR1 as SQVTM and CDR2 as ANQGSEA. Sample treatment or condition, as interpreted from the label and publication: oral pan-JAK inhibitor, 5-10 mg twice daily. Lesional scalp punch biopsies and peripheral blood were collected from alopecia areata patients. PBMCs were isolated by density centrifugation and stained for CD3, CD4 and CD8, after which CD4+ and CD8+ T cells were sorted on a FACSAria.

This sample comprised CD4+ T cells sorted from blood, obtained between weeks 47 and 50, from a patient treated with tofacitinib. This clonotype was sampled from a human donor with alopecia areata. The chain was built from TRBV29-1 and TRBJ2-7, with the D gene possibly TRBD1 or TRBD2, each one fitting 6 bases. DNA sequence: TGCAGCGCTTCCCGGGGGCAGGGCACCTACGAGCAGTACTTC. This yields the protein CSASRGQGTYEQYF.